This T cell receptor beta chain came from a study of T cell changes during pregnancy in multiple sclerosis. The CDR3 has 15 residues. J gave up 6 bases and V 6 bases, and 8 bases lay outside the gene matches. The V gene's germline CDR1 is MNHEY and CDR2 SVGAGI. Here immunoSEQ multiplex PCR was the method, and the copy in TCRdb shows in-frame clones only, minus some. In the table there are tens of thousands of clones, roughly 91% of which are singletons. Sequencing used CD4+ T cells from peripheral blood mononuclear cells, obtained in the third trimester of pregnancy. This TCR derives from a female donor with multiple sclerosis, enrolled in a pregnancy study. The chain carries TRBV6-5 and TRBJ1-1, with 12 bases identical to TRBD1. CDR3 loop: CASSLTGQGAAEAFF. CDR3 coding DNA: TGTGCCAGCAGCCTAACGGGACAGGGGGCAGCTGAAGCTTTCTTT.